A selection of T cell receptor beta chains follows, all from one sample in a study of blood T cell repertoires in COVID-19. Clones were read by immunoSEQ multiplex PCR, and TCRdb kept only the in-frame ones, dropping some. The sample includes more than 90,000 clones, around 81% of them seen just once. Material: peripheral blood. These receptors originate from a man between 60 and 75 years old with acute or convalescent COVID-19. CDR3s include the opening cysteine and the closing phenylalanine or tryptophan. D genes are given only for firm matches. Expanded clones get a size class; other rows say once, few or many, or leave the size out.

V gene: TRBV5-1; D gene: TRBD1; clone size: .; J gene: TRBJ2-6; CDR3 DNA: TGCGCCAGCAGCAATACAGGGGTTTCTGGGGCCAACGTCCTGACTTTC; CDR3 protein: CASSNTGVSGANVLTF
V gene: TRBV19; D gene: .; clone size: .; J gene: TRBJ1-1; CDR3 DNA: TGTGCCAGTAGTATTCGGCAGGTGGCCCTTATGAACACTGAAGCTTTCTTT; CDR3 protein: CASSIRQVALMNTEAFF
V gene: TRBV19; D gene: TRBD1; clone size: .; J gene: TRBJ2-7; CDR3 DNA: TGTGCCAGCCAGGGGGCGAGGTATTACGAGCAGTACTTC; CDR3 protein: CASQGARYYEQYF
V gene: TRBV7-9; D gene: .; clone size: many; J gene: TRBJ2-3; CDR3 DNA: TGTGCCAGCAGCCGGGACTCGTATACGCAGTATTTT; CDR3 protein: CASSRDSYTQYF
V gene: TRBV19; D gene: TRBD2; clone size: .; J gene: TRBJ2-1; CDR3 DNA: TGTGCCAGTAGTCTCCGACTAGCGGGGGGCCCCAGCTCCTACAATGAGCAGTTCTTC; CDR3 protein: CASSLRLAGGPSSYNEQFF
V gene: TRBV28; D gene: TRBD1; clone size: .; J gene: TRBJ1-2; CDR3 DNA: TGTGCCAGCATATCAGGGGGCGCCCTCAACTATGGCTACACCTTC; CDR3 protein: CASISGGALNYGYTF
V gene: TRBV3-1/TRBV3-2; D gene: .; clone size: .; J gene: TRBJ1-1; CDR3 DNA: TGTGCCAGCTCTCCACGGGGGAACACTGAAGCTTTCTTT; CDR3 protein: CASSPRGNTEAFF
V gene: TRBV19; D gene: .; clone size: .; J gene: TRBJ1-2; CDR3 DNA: TGTGCCAGTAGCCAGGGAGGGAACCGCGGCTACACCTTC; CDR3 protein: CASSQGGNRGYTF
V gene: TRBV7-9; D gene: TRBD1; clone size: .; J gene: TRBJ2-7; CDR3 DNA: TGTGCCAGCACTTTGGGGGACAGCACCTACGAGCAGTACTTC; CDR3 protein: CASTLGDSTYEQYF
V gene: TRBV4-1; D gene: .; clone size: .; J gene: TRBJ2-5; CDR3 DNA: TGCGCCAGCAGCCAAGAGTGGTCTACGGAGACCCAGTACTTC; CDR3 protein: CASSQEWSTETQYF
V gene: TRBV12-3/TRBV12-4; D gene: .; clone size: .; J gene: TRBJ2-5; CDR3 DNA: TGTGCCAGCAGTTCGCGGGCCCAAGAGACCCAGTACTTC; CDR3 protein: CASSSRAQETQYF
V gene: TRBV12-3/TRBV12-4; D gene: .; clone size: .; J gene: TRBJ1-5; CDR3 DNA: TGTGCCAGCAGTCCCGCCGGTCAGCCCCAGCATTTT; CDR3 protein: CASSPAGQPQHF
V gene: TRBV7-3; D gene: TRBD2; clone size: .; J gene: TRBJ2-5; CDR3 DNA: TGTGCCAGCAGCCCGAGCGGGGGAGAGACCCAGTACTTC; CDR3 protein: CASSPSGGETQYF
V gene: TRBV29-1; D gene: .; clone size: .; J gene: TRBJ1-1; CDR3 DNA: TGCAGCGGAAAACAGAACACTGAAGCTTTCTTT; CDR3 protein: CSGKQNTEAFF
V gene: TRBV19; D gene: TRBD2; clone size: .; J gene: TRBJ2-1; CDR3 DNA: TGTGCCAGTATCCCGGGGGGGGCCGGGGCCAATGAGCAGTTCTTC; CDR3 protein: CASIPGGAGANEQFF
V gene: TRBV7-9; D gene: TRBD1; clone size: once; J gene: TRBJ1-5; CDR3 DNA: TGTGCCAGCAGCTTGGGACAGGGTGACAATCAGCCCCAGCATTTT; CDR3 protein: CASSLGQGDNQPQHF